This T cell receptor (beta chain) was sequenced in a study of blood T cell repertoires in COVID-19. Study in general: Acute-phase and convalescent COVID-19 samples originated in the United States, Italy and Spain. T cells, B-cell-depleted T cells, or PBMCs provided the cDNA or gDNA that served as material.

V was clipped by 3 bases and J by 8 bases; unmatched bases: 10. Germline-derived CDR1 and CDR2 are MNHEY and SVGAGI. The CDR3 sequence is 15 residues long. A few counts support this clone. Original analysis: Cell counts per sample came from amplifying reference gene primers. The repertoire was sequenced with immunoSEQ multiplex PCR; TCRdb's copy has only in-frame clones and lacks some. V, J and clone size are taken as reported in that table, and D and trimming were inferred from the DNA itself. The data contain more than 90,000 clones, under 90% of them seen just once; the ten biggest clones take up approximately 25%.

The TCR sequence derives from a human donor in a cohort sampled during active COVID-19. This rearrangement joins TRBV6-5 to TRBJ1-2, with TRBD1 matching 9 bases. Sequenced sample: peripheral blood. The CDR3: CASSYSYDRGGGYTF. The CDR3 coding sequence is TGTGCCAGCAGTTATTCTTATGACAGGGGGGGAGGCTACACCTTC.